This T cell receptor (beta chain) is drawn from a study of blood T cell repertoires in COVID-19. The overall study: The United States, Italy and Spain were the sources of the acute and convalescent COVID-19 samples.

In the study's own analysis: It was from reference gene primer amplification that nucleated cell counts were estimated. Repertoires were generated with immunoSEQ multiplex PCR, while TCRdb's copy carries only in-frame clones and drops some. From that table come the V and J calls and clone size; the DNA was used to work out D and trimming. This sample has 250,000 to 350,000 clones; about 88% occur once, and the top ten carry approximately 1.5%. The sequence was collected from a human donor with COVID-19, enrolled during active disease. The donor label of this sample is uncertain. The sequenced sample was peripheral blood.

DNA for the CDR3: TGTGCCAGCAGTCCGACAGGGGGGCGTCAGCCCCAGCATTTT. It translates to CASSPTGGRQPQHF. This chain uses TRBV27 with TRBJ1-5; 9 bases are a match to TRBD1. Germline V gives CDR1 MNHEY, CDR2 SMNVEV (reference sequence). The ends lost 5 bases at V and 6 bases at J; junction bases unmatched: 5. There are 14 residues in the CDR3.